The 5 T cell receptor beta chains below were found in one sample sequenced in a study of response to subunit inactivated influenza vaccine (dated by TCRdb to 2017 to 2018). Library construction relied on RT-PCR. TCRdb shows the sequencer as Illumina HiSeq 2500. The public reads were quality trimmed at Q25 with fastp and then assembled into clones with MiXCR by TCRdb, keeping productive beta chains. For every CDR3 protein sequence, its rows merge into one entry that carries the most common genes and DNA. The sample table lists 550,000 to 600,000 distinct CDR3 sequences, over 9.5% of them with a count of one. The leading ten clones occupy roughly a tenth of the sample. Sequences were derived from PBMCs from blood, sampled on the day of vaccination. The source is a man in his forties or fifties who received an inactivated influenza vaccine. Donor details come from another sample of the same person, matched by shared clones.

In its sample, this clonotype was seen many times. The rearrangement uses TRBV19 and TRBJ1-5; D might be TRBD1 (6 bases). Germline CDR1 and CDR2: LNHDA and SQIVND (reference sequence). CDR3 length: 16 residues. V lost 10 bases to trimming and J lost 0 bases, with 19 bases between them. DNA of the CDR3: TGTGCCACCCGACCCCTCGGACAGACTAGCAATCAGCCCCAGCATTTT. This encodes CATRPLGQTSNQPQHF. Using reference TRBV19 and TRBJ1-5 for the parts outside the CDR3, the full variable domain is DGGITQSPKYLFRKEGQNVTLSCEQNLNHDAMYWYRQDPGQGLRLIYYSQIVNDFQKGDIAEGYSVSREKKESFPLTVTSAQKNPTAFYLCATRPLGQTSNQPQHFGDGTRLSIL.

This clonotype was seen a handful of times. This chain connects TRBV9 to TRBJ2-2; D might be TRBD1 or TRBD2, each matching 6 bases. The CDR3 totals 15 residues. Germline V lookup: CDR1 SGDLS, CDR2 YYNGEE. V dropped 0 bases and J dropped 4 bases, with 10 bases sitting between them. The CDR3 DNA reads as TGTGCCAGCAGCGTAGAGGGGGGCGGCACCGGGGAGCTGTTTTTT. It yields the protein CASSVEGGGTGELFF.

J is TRBJ2-2 and V is TRBV29-1; no clear D gene. Trimming pared 4 bases from V and 4 bases from J, leaving 16 bases between. The CDR3 loop spans 15 amino acids. Germline V gene lookup returns CDR1 SQVTM and CDR2 ANQGSEA. In DNA, the CDR3 is TGCAGCGTTGCGTCTGCAGGCACGGTCACCGGGGAGCTGTTTTTT. Protein product: CSVASAGTVTGELFF.

This clonotype has at least ten counts. The gene calls are TRBV7-2 and TRBJ2-7; no reliable D call. Germline CDR1 is SGHTA and CDR2 is FQGNSA. The CDR3 covers 12 residues. Trimming removed 6 bases at V and 4 bases at J, with 10 bases between. The CDR3 sequence: CASSLNLYEQYF. In DNA, the CDR3 is TGTGCCAGCAGTCTAAACTTATACGAGCAGTACTTC.

V gene TRBV28 combines with J gene TRBJ2-7, with 8 bases matching TRBD1. In germline, CDR1 is MDHEN, CDR2 SYDVKM. This CDR3 comprises 14 residues. Germline trimming cut 8 bases from V and 7 bases from J; bases unmatched to any gene: 13. The CDR3 DNA reads TGTGCCAGCCGCAAAAGGACAGGGTTTGAAGAGCAGTACTTC. Amino acid sequence: CASRKRTGFEEQYF.